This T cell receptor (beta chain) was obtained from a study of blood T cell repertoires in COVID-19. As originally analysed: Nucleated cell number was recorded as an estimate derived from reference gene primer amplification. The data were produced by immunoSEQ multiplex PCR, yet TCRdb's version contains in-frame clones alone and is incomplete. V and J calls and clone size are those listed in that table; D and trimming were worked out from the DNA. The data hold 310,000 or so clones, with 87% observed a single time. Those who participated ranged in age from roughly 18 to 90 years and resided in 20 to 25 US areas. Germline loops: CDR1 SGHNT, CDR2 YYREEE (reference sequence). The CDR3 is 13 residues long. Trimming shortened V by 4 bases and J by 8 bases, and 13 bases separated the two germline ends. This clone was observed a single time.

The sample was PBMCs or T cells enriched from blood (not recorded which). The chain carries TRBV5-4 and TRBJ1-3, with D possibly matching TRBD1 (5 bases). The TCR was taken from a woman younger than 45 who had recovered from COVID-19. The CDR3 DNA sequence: TGTGCCAGCAGCACAAACGGAGGGGACACCATATATTTT. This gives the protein CASSTNGGDTIYF. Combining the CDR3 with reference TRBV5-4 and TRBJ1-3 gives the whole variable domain ETGVTQSPTHLIKTRGQQVTLRCSSQSGHNTVSWYQQALGQGPQFIFQYYREEENGRGNFPPRFSGLQFPNYSSELNVNALELDDSALYLCASSTNGGDTIYFGEGSWLTVV.